A single sample gave rise to the 28 T cell receptor beta chains below, sequenced in a study of T-cell memory formation after mild COVID-19. Using its own MiXCR run on the 5' RACE reads, TCRdb lists one record per CDR3 protein. The sample has some 410,000 distinct CDR3 sequences, more than 20% seen once. The sequencing input was PBMCs or a T cell subset sorted from them (not recorded which). The receptors derive from an adult woman who had mild COVID-19 (a few samples of this study predate the infection). Cell type and time point are not known.

This clonotype was found a few times. This sequence joins TRBV12-3 or TRBV12-4 and TRBJ2-3; 9 bases match TRBD2. Trimming at V came to 5 bases and at J to 2 bases, leaving 8 bases not matched to a gene. The CDR3 has 16 residues. The CDR3 loop is CASSLQLAGNTDTQYF. CDR3 bases: TGTGCCAGCAGTCTCCAACTAGCGGGTAACACAGATACGCAGTATTTT.

The V and J genes are TRBV12-3 or TRBV12-4 and TRBJ1-5, with 8 bases aligning to TRBD1. This CDR3 is 12 amino acids long. V trimming: 6 bases; J trimming: 7 bases; junction bases outside the gene matches: 2. CDR3 in amino acids: CASRPGGQPQHF. CDR3 coding DNA: TGTGCCAGCAGACCAGGGGGCCAGCCCCAGCATTTT.

There are a few counts of this clonotype. The V call is TRBV11-1, the J call TRBJ2-7; 8 nucleotides line up with TRBD2. CDR3 length equals 16 residues. Germline trimming cut 5 bases from V and 5 bases from J; bases unmatched to any gene: 14. Germline V gives CDR1 SGHAT, CDR2 FQDESV (reference sequence). The CDR3 loop is CASSARGVAGSHEQYF. Here the CDR3 DNA reads TGTGCCAGCAGCGCACGCGGAGTAGCGGGATCCCACGAGCAGTACTTC.

V usage is TRBV7-9 and J usage is TRBJ1-1; D may be TRBD1 (5 bases). The CDR3 length is 15 residues. Germline assignment: CDR1 SEHNR and CDR2 FQNEAQ (reference sequence). V shed 4 bases and J shed 4 bases, with 16 bases lying between them. As DNA, the CDR3 is TGTGCCAGCAGCTCCCTCGACAGAAGGGTCACTGAAGCTTTCTTT. Encoded protein: CASSSLDRRVTEAFF. The variable domain in full, completed from reference TRBV7-9 and TRBJ1-1, reads DTGVSQNPRHKITKRGQNVTFRCDPISEHNRLYWYRQTLGQGPEFLTYFQNEAQLEKSRLLSDRFSAERPKGSFSTLEIQRTEQGDSAMYLCASSSLDRRVTEAFFGQGTRLTVV.

The rearrangement joins TRBV6-5 to TRBJ2-7; D is undetermined. Germline V gene sequence: CDR1 MNHEY, CDR2 SVGAGI. Trimming left V 3 bases short and J 0 bases short, with 9 bases between. The CDR3 extends over 14 amino acids. CDR3 residues: CASSYQAFSYEQYF. CDR3 DNA: TGTGCCAGCAGTTATCAAGCTTTCTCCTACGAGCAGTACTTC.

This clonotype was observed a handful of times. CDR3 region: CASSFGQGNEKLFF. CDR3 nucleotide sequence: TGTGCCAGCAGCTTTGGACAGGGAAACGAAAAACTGTTTTTT. The chain combines TRBV12-3 or TRBV12-4 with TRBJ1-4; TRBD1 matches at 8 bases. Trimming took 6 bases from V and 8 from J; bases not matched to a gene: 8. This CDR3 spans 14 amino acids.

This clonotype was detected only a few times. The J gene is TRBJ2-5, the V gene TRBV6-1, with a tentative D call TRBD1 (5 bases). V gave up 4 bases and J gave up 3 bases, with 6 bases separating them. The CDR3 spans 12 residues. Germline V gene lookup returns CDR1 MNHNS and CDR2 SASEGT. CDR3 in DNA: TGTGCCAGCAGTGTAGGGGAAGAGACCCAGTACTTC. Translating it yields CASSVGEETQYF.

The rearrangement uses TRBV5-1 and TRBJ1-6; D is perhaps TRBD1 (6 bases). The CDR3 runs to 15 residues. Trimming stripped 0 bases from V and 9 bases from J, with 13 bases between. CDR1 and CDR2 from the germline V gene are SGHRS and YFSETQ. CDR3 DNA sequence: TGCGCCAGCAGCTTGGAAGGGGGGGTTCTTTCACCCCTCCACTTT. This translates into CASSLEGGVLSPLHF.

This clonotype was recorded a few times. The genes are TRBV6-2 or TRBV6-3 and TRBJ2-7, with 9 positions matching TRBD1. V trimming: 7 bases; J trimming: 3 bases; junction bases outside the gene matches: 7. The CDR3 sequence is 14 residues long. Germline assignment: CDR1 MNHEY and CDR2 SVGEGT. CDR3 sequence: CASTLRQGVYEQYF. The CDR3 DNA follows: TGTGCCAGCACTCTTAGACAGGGGGTCTACGAGCAGTACTTC.

The chain has TRBV2 and TRBJ2-3; 7 bases match TRBD2. This CDR3 has 13 residues. Germline CDR1 and CDR2: SNHLY and FYNNEI. Written as DNA, the CDR3 is TGTGCTAGTGGTAGCGGGTACACAGATACGCAGTATTTT. This sequence encodes CASGSGYTDTQYF.

The chain carries TRBV20-1 and TRBJ2-7; 7 bases map to TRBD2. V shed 6 bases, J shed 4 bases, and the junction held 6 bases outside the gene matches. The CDR3 length is 12 residues. Germline V CDR1 and CDR2: DFQATT, SNEGSKA (reference sequence). This CDR3 reads CSAAGDRYEQYF. CDR3 nucleotides: TGCAGTGCGGCGGGGGACCGATACGAGCAGTACTTC.

This clonotype turned up a few times. This chain connects TRBV20-1 to TRBJ2-1; D is perhaps TRBD1 (6 bases). Trimming took 1 base from V and 2 from J, leaving 9 bases between them. This CDR3 is 14 amino acids long. Germline V gene lookup returns CDR1 DFQATT and CDR2 SNEGSKA (reference sequence). The CDR3 loop is CSARVGQTYNEQFF. The CDR3 nucleotides read TGCAGTGCTAGAGTGGGACAAACCTACAATGAGCAGTTCTTC.

This clonotype appeared a few times. The chain recombines TRBV5-6 with TRBJ2-6, with D possibly matching TRBD2 (5 bases). The CDR3 has 18 residues. Germline CDR1 is SGHDT and CDR2 is YYEEEE. V dropped 0 bases and J dropped 13 bases, with 26 bases sitting between them. CDR3 region: CASSLAGRPGRLRRVLTF. CDR3 in DNA: TGTGCCAGCAGCTTGGCCGGTCGGCCGGGCCGCCTTAGGAGGGTCCTGACTTTC.

The J gene is TRBJ2-2, the V gene TRBV11-2, with 7 bases lining up with TRBD2. CDR3 length equals 21 residues. The junction had 24 bases not matched to a gene; V was cut back by 3 bases and J by 5 bases. Germline CDR1 is SGHAT and CDR2 is FQNNGV. The CDR3, as DNA: TGTGCCAGCAGCTTTATGGGAGGGAGTGTCCCAAGGAGAACGAGAACCGGGGAGCTGTTTTTT. Amino acid sequence: CASSFMGGSVPRRTRTGELFF. The variable domain in full, completed from reference TRBV11-2 and TRBJ2-2, reads EAGVAQSPRYKIIEKRQSVAFWCNPISGHATLYWYQQILGQGPKLLIQFQNNGVVDDSQLPKDRFSAERLKGVDSTLKIQPAKLEDSAVYLCASSFMGGSVPRRTRTGELFFGEGSRLTVL.

This clonotype was seen a few times. The chain employs TRBV12-3 or TRBV12-4 and TRBJ2-3, with 8 bases that match TRBD2. This CDR3 has 15 residues. The V gene end was trimmed by 6 bases and the J gene end by 1 base; junction bases not matched to a gene: 6. The CDR3 DNA is TGTGCCAGCAGGTCTACTAGCGGAGGCACAGATACGCAGTATTTT. Translated, it gives CASRSTSGGTDTQYF.

This chain joins TRBV5-8 and TRBJ2-3; the match to TRBD1 covers 11 bases. CDR1 and CDR2 from the germline V gene are SGHTS and YDEGEE. The length of the CDR3 is 14 residues. The trim removed 8 bases at V and 4 bases at J, leaving 6 bases unmatched. The CDR3 bases are TGTGCCAGAAACACGGACAGGGGGCCAGATACGCAGTATTTT. It encodes CARNTDRGPDTQYF. The full variable domain, in which reference TRBV5-8 and TRBJ2-3 provide the parts outside the CDR3, is EAGVTQSPTHLIKTRGQQATLRCSPISGHTSVYWYQQALGLGLQFLLWYDEGEERNRGNFPPRFSGRQFPNYSSELNVNALELEDSALYLCARNTDRGPDTQYFGPGTRLTVL.

The chain links TRBV29-1 to TRBJ2-3; 7 nucleotides agree with TRBD2. Trimming took 4 bases from V and 5 from J; bases not matched to a gene: 15. The germline CDR1 and CDR2 sequences are SQVTM and ANQGSEA. The CDR3 sequence is 16 residues long. CDR3 nucleotide sequence: TGCAGCGTTGCGCCGCCCGGGGCGGGAGCGATAGATACGCAGTATTTT. Translating gives CSVAPPGAGAIDTQYF.

This clonotype was detected only a few times. The CDR3 DNA reads as TGTGCCACCAGTGATTCAACTCACGAGCAGTACTTC. Translating gives CATSDSTHEQYF. The chain carries TRBV24-1 and TRBJ2-7, with D unclear. In germline, CDR1 is KGHDR, CDR2 SFDVKD. The CDR3 spans 12 residues. V was trimmed by 2 bases and J by 5 bases, leaving 6 bases between them.

This clonotype has more than one count but fewer than ten. The CDR3 sequence is CASGGLYEQYF. The CDR3 DNA reads as TGTGCCAGCGGGGGGCTCTACGAGCAGTACTTC. The chain employs TRBV3-1 and TRBJ2-7; D possibly uses TRBD1 or TRBD2 (6 bases each). This CDR3 has 11 amino acids. The germline V gene encodes CDR1 LGHDT and CDR2 YNNKEL (reference sequence). V was clipped by 8 bases and J by 3 bases, with 8 bases between them.

This clonotype showed up just a few times. This chain uses TRBV7-9 with TRBJ2-5, with D possibly being TRBD1 (6 bases). The germline gives CDR1 SEHNR, CDR2 FQNEAQ (reference sequence). This CDR3 region has 15 residues. V was cut by 3 bases and J by 5 bases, with 16 bases left in between. CDR3 sequence reads: CASSLGHKLGETQYF. The CDR3, as DNA: TGTGCCAGCAGCTTGGGACATAAACTGGGGGAGACCCAGTACTTC. Based on the CDR3 plus reference TRBV7-9 and TRBJ2-5, the full variable domain is DTGVSQNPRHKITKRGQNVTFRCDPISEHNRLYWYRQTLGQGPEFLTYFQNEAQLEKSRLLSDRFSAERPKGSFSTLEIQRTEQGDSAMYLCASSLGHKLGETQYFGPGTRLLVL.

This clonotype was detected a few times. This chain joins TRBV10-3 and TRBJ1-2; no clear D gene. Germline V lookup: CDR1 ENHRY, CDR2 SYGVKD. This CDR3 has 15 residues. The germline V and J ends were trimmed by 3 bases and 8 bases, with 19 bases remaining between them. The CDR3 reads CAISDLFGIPQGYTF. In DNA, the CDR3 is TGTGCCATCAGTGACCTCTTTGGCATACCCCAGGGCTACACCTTC.

The V and J genes are TRBV6-2 or TRBV6-3 and TRBJ2-2; TRBD2 agrees at 7 bases. From germline, CDR1 is MNHEY and CDR2 SVGEGT. Germline trimming cut 2 bases from V and 2 bases from J; bases unmatched to any gene: 5. This CDR3 has 16 amino acids. CDR3 residues: CASSYGAGVNTGELFF. CDR3 coding DNA: TGTGCCAGCAGTTACGGTGCGGGAGTCAACACCGGGGAGCTGTTTTTT.

The chain uses TRBV6-2 or TRBV6-3 and TRBJ2-7; D perhaps matches TRBD2 (5 bases). The V and J ends lost 4 bases and 3 bases respectively, with 13 bases between them. The CDR3 loop spans 14 amino acids. Germline CDR1 and CDR2: MNHEY and SVGEGT. CDR3 coding DNA: TGTGCCAGCAGTTTGTACCGGGAAAGCTACGAGCAGTACTTC. Translating gives CASSLYRESYEQYF.

This clonotype was seen only a few times. This sequence joins TRBV27 and TRBJ1-5; D is unclear. CDR1 is MNHEY, CDR2 SMNVEV, per germline (reference sequence). CDR3 length: 15 amino acids. The V and J ends lost 0 bases and 6 bases respectively, with 12 bases between them. The CDR3 sequence: CASSLSVGMGQPQHF. The CDR3 DNA sequence: TGTGCCAGCAGTTTATCAGTAGGGATGGGTCAGCCCCAGCATTTT.

This chain connects TRBV7-6 to TRBJ2-3; TRBD2 agrees at 10 bases. With V trimmed by 5 bases and J by 0 bases, 5 bases remained unmatched. The CDR3 length is 16 residues. Germline V gives CDR1 SGHVS, CDR2 FNYEAQ. The CDR3 nucleotides are TGTGCCAGCAGCACTCTAGCGGGGGCTAGCACAGATACGCAGTATTTT. Translated: CASSTLAGASTDTQYF.

V gene TRBV12-3 or TRBV12-4 combines with J gene TRBJ2-5; D may be TRBD1 or TRBD2 (5 bases each). CDR3 length: 15 residues. The germline V and J ends were trimmed by 2 bases and 2 bases, with 12 bases remaining between them. The CDR3 here is CASSLKRTLQETQYF. The CDR3 DNA is TGTGCCAGCAGTTTAAAGCGGACACTTCAAGAGACCCAGTACTTC.

The V and J genes are TRBV5-1 and TRBJ2-3; 9 bases map to TRBD2. The CDR3 loop spans 15 amino acids. Trimming at V came to 0 bases and at J to 6 bases, leaving 5 bases not matched to a gene. The germline V gene encodes CDR1 SGHRS and CDR2 YFSETQ. CDR3 loop: CASSLASGAIDTQYF. The DNA for the CDR3 is TGCGCCAGCAGCTTGGCTAGCGGGGCCATCGATACGCAGTATTTT.

In its sample, this clonotype was seen a few times. The V and J genes are TRBV7-9 and TRBJ1-3, with D hard to call. Germline V gene sequence: CDR1 SEHNR, CDR2 FQNEAQ (reference sequence). CDR3 length equals 15 residues. Trimming removed 2 bases from V and 0 bases from J, with 8 bases in between. The CDR3 spells CASSLMGSSGNTIYF. CDR3 in DNA: TGTGCCAGCAGCTTAATGGGTAGCTCTGGAAACACCATATATTTT.